The rows below give T cell receptor beta chains drawn from one sample of a study of cytomegalovirus exposure and HLA in healthy donors. Assay: immunoSEQ multiplex PCR; the TCRdb copy retains only in-frame clones and omits some. The sample gives fewer than 200,000 clones, roughly 76% of which show up once; 13% is in the top ten. Sequenced material: PBMCs. Receptor source: a woman in her forties or fifties in good health and CMV-seronegative. CDR3s include the opening cysteine and the closing phenylalanine or tryptophan. D genes are given only for firm matches. Size values are once, few and many counts, or a class for expanded clones, and some rows have none.

v_gene: TRBV2; j_gene: TRBJ2-2; d_gene: NA; abundance: NA; CDR3aa: CASKLDTNTGELFF; CDR3nt: TGTGCCAGCAAACTAGATACGAACACCGGGGAGCTGTTTTTT
v_gene: TRBV30; j_gene: TRBJ2-7; d_gene: NA; abundance: NA; CDR3aa: CAWTGGAVNYEQYF; CDR3nt: TGTGCCTGGACCGGAGGAGCGGTGAACTACGAGCAGTACTTC
v_gene: TRBV6-5; j_gene: TRBJ2-7; d_gene: TRBD1; abundance: NA; CDR3aa: CASSYSGQGYEQYF; CDR3nt: TGTGCCAGCAGTTACTCGGGACAGGGGTACGAGCAGTACTTC
v_gene: TRBV28; j_gene: TRBJ1-2; d_gene: TRBD1; abundance: NA; CDR3aa: CASNLRTGVYGYTF; CDR3nt: TGTGCCAGCAATCTACGGACAGGAGTCTATGGCTACACCTTC
v_gene: TRBV7-9; j_gene: TRBJ1-2; d_gene: NA; abundance: few; CDR3aa: CASSRTNGDYTF; CDR3nt: TGTGCCAGCAGCCGGACTAACGGAGACTACACCTTC
v_gene: TRBV30; j_gene: TRBJ1-1; d_gene: NA; abundance: NA; CDR3aa: CAWSVLGAPAFF; CDR3nt: TGTGCCTGGAGTGTATTGGGGGCTCCAGCTTTCTTT
v_gene: TRBV19; j_gene: TRBJ1-6; d_gene: NA; abundance: NA; CDR3aa: CASSVTIGEATFYNSPLHF; CDR3nt: TGTGCCAGTAGTGTGACCATTGGAGAGGCTACGTTCTATAATTCACCCCTCCACTTT
v_gene: TRBV5-1; j_gene: TRBJ2-5; d_gene: TRBD2; abundance: NA; CDR3aa: CASSPSSLAGEETQYF; CDR3nt: TGCGCCAGCAGCCCCAGTTCTCTAGCGGGGGAGGAGACCCAGTACTTC
v_gene: TRBV28; j_gene: TRBJ2-7; d_gene: TRBD2; abundance: NA; CDR3aa: CASSLTSGSSYEQYF; CDR3nt: TGTGCCAGCAGCTTGACTAGCGGGAGCTCCTACGAGCAGTACTTC
v_gene: TRBV21-1; j_gene: TRBJ1-5; d_gene: NA; abundance: NA; CDR3aa: CASSKEKPLTGGFQPQHF; CDR3nt: TGTGCCAGCAGCAAAGAAAAGCCTTTGACAGGGGGCTTTCAGCCCCAGCATTTT
v_gene: TRBV6-1; j_gene: TRBJ2-7; d_gene: TRBD2; abundance: once; CDR3aa: CASMGKREGSYEQYF; CDR3nt: TGTGCCAGCATGGGTAAGCGGGAGGGCTCCTACGAGCAGTACTTC
v_gene: TRBV7-6; j_gene: TRBJ2-7; d_gene: NA; abundance: once; CDR3aa: CASTPSLGPLSYEQYF; CDR3nt: TGTGCCAGCACCCCTAGCCTGGGTCCCCTCTCCTACGAGCAGTACTTC
v_gene: TRBV5-1; j_gene: TRBJ1-1; d_gene: NA; abundance: NA; CDR3aa: CASSFSRGNTEAFF; CDR3nt: TGCGCCAGCAGCTTTTCCAGGGGAAACACTGAAGCTTTCTTT
v_gene: TRBV15; j_gene: TRBJ2-1; d_gene: TRBD1; abundance: NA; CDR3aa: CATSRIPGTGNEQFF; CDR3nt: TGTGCCACCAGCAGAATTCCCGGGACAGGGAATGAGCAGTTCTTC
v_gene: TRBV18; j_gene: TRBJ2-7; d_gene: TRBD1; abundance: NA; CDR3aa: CASSPGQGAYEQYF; CDR3nt: TGTGCCAGCTCACCGGGACAGGGGGCATACGAGCAGTACTTC
v_gene: TRBV7-8; j_gene: TRBJ2-1; d_gene: TRBD2; abundance: once; CDR3aa: CASSLASIAGGQQEQFF; CDR3nt: TGTGCCAGCAGCTTAGCTAGTATTGCGGGAGGGCAGCAAGAGCAGTTCTTC
v_gene: TRBV5-1; j_gene: TRBJ2-3; d_gene: TRBD2; abundance: once; CDR3aa: CASGSPGLDTDTQYF; CDR3nt: TGCGCCAGCGGCTCGCCGGGACTAGACACAGATACGCAGTATTTT
v_gene: TRBV19; j_gene: TRBJ1-1; d_gene: NA; abundance: NA; CDR3aa: CASSLGGSLRMGAFF; CDR3nt: TGTGCCAGTAGCCTCGGTGGGAGTCTTCGGATGGGGGCTTTCTTT
v_gene: TRBV7-2; j_gene: TRBJ2-7; d_gene: TRBD2; abundance: few; CDR3aa: CASSSTSDSYEQYF; CDR3nt: TGTGCCAGCAGCTCCACTAGCGATTCCTACGAGCAGTACTTC
v_gene: TRBV2; j_gene: TRBJ1-6; d_gene: NA; abundance: NA; CDR3aa: CASSEGGRDNSPLHF; CDR3nt: TGTGCCAGCAGTGAGGGAGGCAGAGATAATTCACCCCTCCACTTT
v_gene: TRBV2; j_gene: TRBJ2-7; d_gene: TRBD2; abundance: NA; CDR3aa: CASSTGAGEQYF; CDR3nt: TGTGCCAGCTCAACGGGAGCGGGAGAGCAGTACTTC
v_gene: TRBV21-1; j_gene: TRBJ2-7; d_gene: NA; abundance: NA; CDR3aa: CASSKKDREAKSRKQYF; CDR3nt: TGTGCCAGCAGCAAAAAGGACAGAGAGGCCAAAAGCCGCAAGCAGTACTTC
v_gene: TRBV11-3; j_gene: TRBJ2-3; d_gene: TRBD2; abundance: NA; CDR3aa: CASSLREPGLAGGTDTQYF; CDR3nt: TGTGCCAGCAGCTTAAGGGAACCGGGACTAGCGGGGGGCACAGATACGCAGTATTTT
v_gene: TRBV7-2; j_gene: TRBJ1-5; d_gene: NA; abundance: NA; CDR3aa: CASSLEVAQPQHF; CDR3nt: TGTGCCAGCAGCTTAGAGGTAGCTCAGCCCCAGCATTTT
v_gene: TRBV5-1; j_gene: TRBJ2-7; d_gene: TRBD1; abundance: NA; CDR3aa: CASSPTGTSSYEQYF; CDR3nt: TGCGCCAGCAGCCCGACAGGGACCAGCTCCTACGAGCAGTACTTC
v_gene: TRBV7-2; j_gene: TRBJ2-7; d_gene: TRBD2; abundance: NA; CDR3aa: CASSLEPSGWQYF; CDR3nt: TGTGCCAGCAGCTTAGAGCCTAGCGGGTGGCAGTACTTC